These T cell receptor beta chains were read from a single sample in a study of T cells after yellow fever vaccination. TCRdb re-derived calls from the 5' RACE reads in MiXCR, one entry per CDR3 protein. Counted here are a few hundred thousand distinct CDR3 sequences, roughly 4.3% occurring once; the ten biggest clones make up around 23%. The specimen comprised PBMCs, sampled 5 days after the yellow fever booster vaccination. Receptors originate from a man aged 18 to 30 who received the YFV17D yellow fever vaccine. CDR3s include the opening cysteine and the closing phenylalanine or tryptophan.

V: TRBV28; J: TRBJ1-2; CDR3: CASSLPGQGSYGYTF
V: TRBV5-1; J: TRBJ1-2; CDR3: CASSLSRGNYGYTF
V: TRBV5-1; J: TRBJ1-1; CDR3: CASSLAENTEAFF
V: TRBV3-1; J: TRBJ1-2; CDR3: CASSQQGANYGYTF
V: TRBV10-1; J: TRBJ2-3; CDR3: CASSGPGGTDTQYF
V: TRBV25-1; J: TRBJ2-3; CDR3: CASSGGTGHTQYF
V: TRBV5-1; J: TRBJ2-6; CDR3: CASSLRTGPSGANVLTF
V: TRBV7-9; J: TRBJ2-2; CDR3: CASSLGSENTGELFF
V: TRBV5-1; J: TRBJ1-1; CDR3: CASSLYTATEAFF
V: TRBV19; J: TRBJ1-1; CDR3: CASSTRTDGNTEAFF
V: TRBV6-5; J: TRBJ2-5; CDR3: CASSYSEGAGGETQYF
V: TRBV9; J: TRBJ1-1; CDR3: CASSVADPGSEAFF
V: TRBV5-4; J: TRBJ1-4; CDR3: CASSSRGGALGEKLFF
V: TRBV19; J: TRBJ1-5; CDR3: CASSMVRRQPQHF
V: TRBV27; J: TRBJ2-7; CDR3: CASRSGRQGTYEQYF
V: TRBV9; J: TRBJ1-6; CDR3: CASSQEGQVNSPLHF
V: TRBV10-3; J: TRBJ2-6; CDR3: CAITPLGGTGANVLTF
V: TRBV5-1; J: TRBJ1-2; CDR3: CASSLSGQVGYNYGYTF
V: TRBV18; J: TRBJ1-4; CDR3: CASSPRGLGEKLFF
V: TRBV18; J: TRBJ1-3; CDR3: CASSPDPSGNTIYF
V: TRBV19; J: TRBJ2-1; CDR3: CASSILAHAYNEQFF
V: TRBV6-5; J: TRBJ2-5; CDR3: CAVAGTDQETQYF
V: TRBV10-1; J: TRBJ2-7; CDR3: CASTGGGYEPYEQYF
V: TRBV5-1; J: TRBJ2-5; CDR3: CASRADGQETQYF
V: TRBV5-1; J: TRBJ2-5; CDR3: CASSLVSAGSYQETQYF
V: TRBV14; J: TRBJ2-5; CDR3: CASSQGTSGTQYF
V: TRBV7-3; J: TRBJ1-1; CDR3: CASSPQGSMNTEAFF
V: TRBV9; J: TRBJ2-7; CDR3: CASSVGLRGSYEQYF
V: TRBV6-2/TRBV6-3; J: TRBJ2-3; CDR3: CASSYLKTEDTQYF
V: TRBV7-2; J: TRBJ2-7; CDR3: CASSSDRVTYEQYF
V: TRBV7-6; J: TRBJ1-1; CDR3: CASSPRQNTEAFF
V: TRBV7-2; J: TRBJ1-6; CDR3: CASSWGQADNSPLHF
V: TRBV20-1; J: TRBJ1-6; CDR3: CSARDRAGLNSPLHF
V: TRBV7-2; J: TRBJ2-2; CDR3: CASSPWGSLELFF
V: TRBV5-1; J: TRBJ2-5; CDR3: CASSLAGSAAGETQYF
V: TRBV29-1; J: TRBJ2-7; CDR3: CSVESPGRGGSEQYF